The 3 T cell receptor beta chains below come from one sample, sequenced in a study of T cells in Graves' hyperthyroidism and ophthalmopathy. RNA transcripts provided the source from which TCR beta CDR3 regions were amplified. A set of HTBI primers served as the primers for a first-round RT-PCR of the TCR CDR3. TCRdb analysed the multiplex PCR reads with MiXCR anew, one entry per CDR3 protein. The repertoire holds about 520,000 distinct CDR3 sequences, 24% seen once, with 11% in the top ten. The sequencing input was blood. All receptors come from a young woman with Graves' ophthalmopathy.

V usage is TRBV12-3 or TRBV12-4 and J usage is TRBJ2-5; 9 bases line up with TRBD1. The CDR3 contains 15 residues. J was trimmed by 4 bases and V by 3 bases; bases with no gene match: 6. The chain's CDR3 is CASSLWDRAGETQYF. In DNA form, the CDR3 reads TGTGCCAGCAGTTTGTGGGACAGGGCGGGAGAGACCCAGTACTTC.

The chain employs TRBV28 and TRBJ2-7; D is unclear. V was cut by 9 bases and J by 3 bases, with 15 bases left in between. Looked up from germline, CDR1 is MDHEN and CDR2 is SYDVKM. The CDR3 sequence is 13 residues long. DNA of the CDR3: TGTGCCAGTGCGATAGACATCCTCTACGAGCAGTACTTC. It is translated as CASAIDILYEQYF. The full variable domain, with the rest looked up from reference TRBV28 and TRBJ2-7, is DVKVTQSSRYLVKRTGEKVFLECVQDMDHENMFWYRQDPGLGLRLIYFSYDVKMKEKGDIPEGYSVSREKKERFSLILESASTNQTSMYLCASAIDILYEQYFGPGTRLTVT.

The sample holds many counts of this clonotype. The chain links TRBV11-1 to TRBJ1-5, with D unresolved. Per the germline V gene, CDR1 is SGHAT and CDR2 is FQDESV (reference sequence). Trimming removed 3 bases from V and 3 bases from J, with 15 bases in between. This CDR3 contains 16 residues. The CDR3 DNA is TGTGCCAGCAGCTTTTTTGGGGTTGGCCCCAATCAGCCCCAGCATTTT. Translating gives CASSFFGVGPNQPQHF.